This T cell receptor beta chain was retrieved from a study of radiotherapy plus CTLA-4 blockade in lung cancer. This table comes from immunoSEQ multiplex PCR, and its TCRdb copy is limited to in-frame clones, with some not included. The table lists more than 75,000 clones, approximately 79% of them singletons. Germline V gene lookup returns CDR1 MNHEY and CDR2 SMNVEV (reference sequence). The CDR3 covers 13 residues. The V and J ends lost 3 bases and 3 bases respectively, with 9 bases between them. The material sequenced was peripheral blood, taken from a patient treated with radiotherapy plus ipilimumab. This sequence was found in a human donor with non-small cell lung cancer that progressed on radiotherapy plus ipilimumab. The chain employs TRBV27 and TRBJ2-7; D is ambiguous. In DNA form, the CDR3 reads TGTGCCAGCAGTTTCATAGGGTTCTACGAGCAGTACTTC. Translated, it gives CASSFIGFYEQYF.